The next 9 T cell receptor beta chains were all read from a single sample in a study of molecular identifiers for immune sequencing clone quantification. TCRdb itself ran the PCR reads through MiXCR, one entry per CDR3 protein. The table lists about 510,000 distinct CDR3 sequences, approximately 25% of them singletons. The sequenced material came from naive CD8+ T cells from blood, with Jurkat cell RNA spiked in. Subset specified: FACS-sorted CD8+CD4-CCR7+CD45RA+ naive T cells. These TCRs come from a human donor in good health. Some libraries in this study had Jurkat cell RNA spiked in.

As for this clonotype: The final CDR3 position lacks the conserved phenylalanine or tryptophan, pointing to a likely read error. The rearrangement links TRBV7-9 to TRBJ2-3; 8 bases are shared with TRBD1. Germline V gene sequence: CDR1 SEHNR, CDR2 FQNEAQ (reference sequence). This CDR3 is 15 amino acids long. The V gene end was trimmed by 5 bases and the J gene end by 6 bases; junction bases not matched to a gene: 10. The CDR3, as DNA: TGTGCCAGCAGCGACTGGACAGGGTCCTTGGATACGCAGTATTAT. Translated: CASSDWTGSLDTQYY.

The chain recombines TRBV7-9 with TRBJ1-1; possibly TRBD1 for D (5 bases). Germline CDR1 and CDR2: SEHNR and FQNEAQ (reference sequence). Trimming took off 1 base at V and 0 bases at J, with 18 bases between the two ends. The CDR3 sequence is 18 residues long. The DNA of the CDR3 is TGTGCCAGCAGCTTAGGCCTGGGGACTGGGACCATGAACACTGAAGCTTTCTTT. It codes for CASSLGLGTGTMNTEAFF.

This clonotype was seen many times. The chain carries TRBV29-1 and TRBJ2-7; D gene uncertain. Trimming took 3 bases from V and 1 from J, leaving 7 bases between them. The CDR3 sequence is 12 residues long. From germline, CDR1 is SQVTM and CDR2 ANQGSEA. The CDR3 reads CSVESGSYEQYF. The CDR3, as DNA: TGCAGCGTTGAGTCCGGTTCCTACGAGCAGTACTTC.

A few counts support this clonotype. The gene calls are TRBV24-1 and TRBJ2-3; possibly TRBD1 or TRBD2 for D (6 bases each). The CDR3 runs 16 residues. Germline CDR1 is KGHDR and CDR2 is SFDVKD. Between the trimmed V and J ends, which lost 5 bases and 8 bases, there was a span of 22 bases. The CDR3 nucleotides are TGTGCCACCAGTGCCCGACAGGAGGGGGTTGGGGTTACGCAGTATTTT. Its protein product is CATSARQEGVGVTQYF.

A note on this clonotype: The final CDR3 position lacks the conserved phenylalanine or tryptophan, pointing to a likely read error. This rearrangement joins TRBV6-1 to TRBJ2-7, with D uncertain. Germline V gene data show CDR1 as MNHNS and CDR2 as SASEGT. Trimming left V 4 bases short and J 1 base short, with 2 bases between. The CDR3 is 11 residues long. CDR3 amino acids: CASSASYEQYL. The CDR3 nucleotides read TGTGCCAGCAGTGCATCCTACGAGCAGTACCTC.

This chain joins TRBV6-2 or TRBV6-3 and TRBJ2-2, with TRBD1 as a possible D gene (6 bases). The CDR3 spans 17 residues. With 10 bases removed from V and 1 base from J, the gap between germline ends came to 22 bases. Germline V gives CDR1 MNHEY, CDR2 SVGEGT. The CDR3 sequence is CAILSWTEEMNTGELFF. The CDR3, as DNA: TGTGCCATTCTCAGTTGGACAGAAGAGATGAACACCGGGGAGCTGTTTTTT.

The table lists this clonotype with many counts. V gene TRBV13 combines with J gene TRBJ2-1; D possibly uses TRBD1 or TRBD2 (5 bases each). Germline values: CDR1 PRHDT, CDR2 FYEKMQ (reference sequence). The CDR3 runs 14 residues. Between the trimmed V and J ends, which lost 1 base and 7 bases, there was a span of 11 bases. DNA of the CDR3: TGTGCCAGCAGCTTAGTAATTGGGGGAAATGAGCAGTTCTTC. Residues: CASSLVIGGNEQFF.

The chain combines TRBV9 with TRBJ1-1; D perhaps matches TRBD1 (6 bases). Trimming pared 3 bases from V and 1 base from J, leaving 16 bases between. Germline-derived CDR1 and CDR2 are SGDLS and YYNGEE. The CDR3 consists of 16 residues. Here the CDR3 reads CASSESPGHTNTEAFF. The CDR3, as DNA: TGTGCCAGCAGCGAGAGCCCGGGACATACGAACACTGAAGCTTTCTTT.

This clonotype was observed at least ten times. This rearrangement joins TRBV28 to TRBJ2-7; 8 nucleotides line up with TRBD1. V dropped 4 bases and J dropped 2; count of bases not matched to a gene: 13. Germline values: CDR1 MDHEN, CDR2 SYDVKM. This CDR3 spans 17 amino acids. CDR3 in amino acids: CASSSLPGLRGPYEQYF. The CDR3 coding sequence is TGTGCCAGCAGTTCCCTCCCGGGTCTCAGGGGGCCCTACGAGCAGTACTTC.